This paragraph covers one T cell receptor beta chain sequence. Antigen unknown. Trimming at V came to 6 bases and at J to 6 bases, leaving 8 bases not matched to a gene. Germline lookup yields CDR1 SGHRS and CDR2 YFSETQ. This CDR3 has 14 residues. One entry per CDR3 protein results from TCRdb running MiXCR on the 5' RACE reads. Among 550,000 to 600,000 distinct CDR3 sequences listed, 17% were seen once. This sample is part of a study of T-cell memory formation after mild COVID-19. The wider study: TCR clusters mostly belonged to single donors.

Findings of the study overall: The finding that pre-infection memory included some responding clones suggested that cross-reactive memory joined. Clones contracting over day 15 to 85 were CD4/CD8 balanced, with later expanders leaning CD4+. Researchers report contracting CD4+ clones mostly in CM and EM, with CD8+ clones in EMRA.

The TCR comes from an adult woman who had mild COVID-19 (a few samples of this study predate the infection). Cell type and time point are not known. The chain has TRBV5-1 and TRBJ2-2; 7 nucleotides match TRBD2. The sample consisted of PBMCs or a T cell subset sorted from them (not recorded which). CDR3 region: CASNSLTSAGELFF. The CDR3 DNA reads TGCGCCAGCAACTCCTTAACTAGCGCCGGGGAGCTGTTTTTT. Full variable domain (rest looked up from reference TRBV5-1 and TRBJ2-2): KAGVTQTPRYLIKTRGQQVTLSCSPISGHRSVSWYQQTPGQGLQFLFEYFSETQRNKGNFPGRFSGRQFSNSRSEMNVSTLELGDSALYLCASNSLTSAGELFFGEGSRLTVL.